The rows below give T cell receptor beta chains drawn from one sample of a study of coeliac disease. The method was immunoSEQ multiplex PCR; TCRdb's version includes in-frame clones alone and lacks a portion of them. In the table there are fewer than 9,500 clones, around 66% of which are singletons. The sequenced sample consisted of lamina propria lymphocytes from the gut. Receptors were obtained from an older woman with celiac disease. The CDR3 runs from the conserved cysteine through the conserved F or W. Each record gives: V gene, D gene, clone size, J gene, CDR3 protein, CDR3 DNA. A D gene is named only where the DNA matches it firmly. Clone size, where shown, is once, few, many, or a class for clones that have expanded.

v_call: TRBV28; d_call: TRBD2; clone_size: few; j_call: TRBJ2-1; cdr3_aa: CASSPLAGGPYEQFF; cdr3_nt: TGTGCCAGCAGCCCACTAGCGGGAGGGCCCTATGAGCAGTTCTTC
v_call: TRBV4-2; d_call: TRBD2; clone_size: NA; j_call: TRBJ2-2; cdr3_aa: CASSPGLARNTGELFF; cdr3_nt: TGTGCCAGCAGCCCCGGACTAGCGCGAAACACCGGGGAGCTGTTTTTT
v_call: TRBV7-6; d_call: TRBD1; clone_size: NA; j_call: TRBJ1-4; cdr3_aa: CASSLQGQGSEKLFF; cdr3_nt: TGTGCCAGCAGCTTACAAGGACAGGGGAGTGAAAAACTGTTTTTT
v_call: TRBV7-9; d_call: TRBD1; clone_size: NA; j_call: TRBJ2-2; cdr3_aa: CASSLGDRVLWELFF; cdr3_nt: TGTGCCAGCAGCTTGGGGGACAGGGTGCTTTGGGAGCTGTTTTTT
v_call: TRBV19; d_call: NA; clone_size: few; j_call: TRBJ1-5; cdr3_aa: CASSIEGGKNYQPQHF; cdr3_nt: TGTGCCAGTAGTATTGAGGGAGGGAAGAATTACCAGCCCCAGCATTTT
v_call: TRBV4-1; d_call: NA; clone_size: NA; j_call: TRBJ1-1; cdr3_aa: CASSQPGYTEAFF; cdr3_nt: TGCGCCAGCAGCCAACCGGGATATACTGAAGCTTTCTTT
v_call: TRBV28; d_call: NA; clone_size: NA; j_call: TRBJ1-5; cdr3_aa: CASRPGNQPQHF; cdr3_nt: TGTGCCAGCAGGCCAGGCAATCAGCCCCAGCATTTT
v_call: TRBV27; d_call: NA; clone_size: NA; j_call: TRBJ2-5; cdr3_aa: CASSLSAEGGTQYF; cdr3_nt: TGTGCCAGCAGTTTAAGCGCCGAGGGTGGGACCCAGTACTTC
v_call: TRBV2; d_call: TRBD1; clone_size: few; j_call: TRBJ1-1; cdr3_aa: CASSFGQADEAFF; cdr3_nt: TGTGCCAGCAGTTTTGGACAGGCCGATGAAGCTTTCTTT
v_call: TRBV5-1; d_call: TRBD1; clone_size: NA; j_call: TRBJ2-1; cdr3_aa: CASSLVQGNEQFF; cdr3_nt: TGCGCCAGCAGCTTGGTACAGGGGAATGAGCAGTTCTTC
v_call: TRBV29-1; d_call: NA; clone_size: NA; j_call: TRBJ1-4; cdr3_aa: CSVDRSTPLDEKLFF; cdr3_nt: TGCAGCGTTGATCGCTCTACCCCCCTTGATGAAAAACTGTTTTTT
v_call: TRBV25-1; d_call: NA; clone_size: NA; j_call: TRBJ2-2; cdr3_aa: CASRRRATGELFF; cdr3_nt: TGTGCCAGCAGGCGGCGAGCCACCGGGGAGCTGTTTTTT
v_call: TRBV7-2; d_call: NA; clone_size: once; j_call: TRBJ2-7; cdr3_aa: CASSLAGRSYEQYF; cdr3_nt: TGTGCCAGCAGCTTAGCGGGCAGATCCTACGAGCAGTACTTC
v_call: TRBV5-4; d_call: NA; clone_size: once; j_call: TRBJ2-3; cdr3_aa: CASSPDSGSTDTQYF; cdr3_nt: TGTGCCAGCAGCCCCGATAGCGGAAGCACAGATACGCAGTATTTT
v_call: TRBV7-3; d_call: NA; clone_size: NA; j_call: TRBJ2-5; cdr3_aa: CASSLMGGPQETQYF; cdr3_nt: TGTGCCAGCAGCTTAATGGGGGGGCCGCAAGAGACCCAGTACTTC
v_call: TRBV2; d_call: TRBD1; clone_size: NA; j_call: TRBJ2-3; cdr3_aa: CAGDRGTDTQYF; cdr3_nt: TGTGCCGGGGACAGGGGCACAGATACGCAGTATTTT
v_call: TRBV30; d_call: NA; clone_size: few; j_call: TRBJ2-4; cdr3_aa: CAWSSWDKIAKNIQYF; cdr3_nt: TGTGCCTGGAGTTCGTGGGACAAGATAGCCAAAAACATTCAGTACTTC
v_call: TRBV2; d_call: NA; clone_size: few; j_call: TRBJ1-4; cdr3_aa: CASLSRRATNEKLFF; cdr3_nt: TGTGCCAGCCTTTCTCGTCGTGCAACTAATGAAAAACTGTTTTTT
v_call: TRBV4-1; d_call: NA; clone_size: NA; j_call: TRBJ2-7; cdr3_aa: CASSTGERLREQYF; cdr3_nt: TGCGCCAGCAGCACGGGAGAGAGGCTTCGCGAGCAGTACTTC
v_call: TRBV9; d_call: TRBD2; clone_size: NA; j_call: TRBJ2-1; cdr3_aa: CASSVAASGGPWGEQFF; cdr3_nt: TGTGCCAGCAGCGTAGCAGCTAGCGGGGGACCATGGGGTGAGCAGTTCTTC
v_call: TRBV7-9; d_call: TRBD1; clone_size: NA; j_call: TRBJ1-3; cdr3_aa: CASSMLDRDGNTIYF; cdr3_nt: TGTGCCAGCAGCATGTTGGACAGGGACGGAAACACCATATATTTT
v_call: TRBV7-9; d_call: NA; clone_size: NA; j_call: TRBJ2-5; cdr3_aa: CALGGGGETQYF; cdr3_nt: TGTGCCTTAGGTGGAGGCGGAGAGACCCAGTACTTC
v_call: TRBV11-2; d_call: NA; clone_size: NA; j_call: TRBJ1-2; cdr3_aa: CASSLGHLYGYTF; cdr3_nt: TGTGCCAGCAGCTTAGGGCATCTCTATGGCTACACCTTC
v_call: TRBV30; d_call: NA; clone_size: NA; j_call: TRBJ2-2; cdr3_aa: CAWRPTYTGELFF; cdr3_nt: TGTGCCTGGAGACCTACTTACACCGGGGAGCTGTTTTTT
v_call: TRBV27; d_call: NA; clone_size: NA; j_call: TRBJ2-3; cdr3_aa: CASSLLSQSTDTQYF; cdr3_nt: TGTGCCAGCAGTTTATTGAGCCAAAGCACAGATACGCAGTATTTT
v_call: TRBV6-5; d_call: TRBD2; clone_size: NA; j_call: TRBJ2-7; cdr3_aa: CASSPGLAGHEQYF; cdr3_nt: TGTGCCAGCAGTCCCGGGCTAGCGGGACACGAGCAGTACTTC
v_call: TRBV7-9; d_call: NA; clone_size: NA; j_call: TRBJ2-7; cdr3_aa: CASSLDVAYEQYF; cdr3_nt: TGTGCCAGCAGCCTAGATGTAGCCTACGAGCAGTACTTC
v_call: TRBV6-5; d_call: TRBD1; clone_size: NA; j_call: TRBJ1-2; cdr3_aa: CASRPDRGIYGYTF; cdr3_nt: TGTGCCAGCAGACCGGACAGGGGGATCTATGGCTACACCTTC
v_call: TRBV18; d_call: NA; clone_size: NA; j_call: TRBJ2-7; cdr3_aa: CASSPTAYEQYF; cdr3_nt: TGTGCCAGCTCACCAACAGCCTACGAGCAGTACTTC
v_call: TRBV6-5; d_call: NA; clone_size: once; j_call: TRBJ2-1; cdr3_aa: CASSSSRVANEQFF; cdr3_nt: TGTGCCAGCAGCAGCTCTCGAGTAGCCAATGAGCAGTTCTTC